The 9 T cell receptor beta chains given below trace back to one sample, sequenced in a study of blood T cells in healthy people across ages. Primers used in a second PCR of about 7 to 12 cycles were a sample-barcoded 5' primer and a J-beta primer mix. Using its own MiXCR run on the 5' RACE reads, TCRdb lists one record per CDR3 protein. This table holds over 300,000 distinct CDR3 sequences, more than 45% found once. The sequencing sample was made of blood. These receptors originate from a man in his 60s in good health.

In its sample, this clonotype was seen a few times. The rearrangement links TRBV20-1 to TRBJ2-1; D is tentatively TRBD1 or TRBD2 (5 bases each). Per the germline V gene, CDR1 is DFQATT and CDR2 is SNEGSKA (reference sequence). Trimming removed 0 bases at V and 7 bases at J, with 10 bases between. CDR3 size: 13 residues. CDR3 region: CSARELGVNEQFF. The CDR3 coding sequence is TGCAGTGCTAGAGAACTGGGGGTGAATGAGCAGTTCTTC.

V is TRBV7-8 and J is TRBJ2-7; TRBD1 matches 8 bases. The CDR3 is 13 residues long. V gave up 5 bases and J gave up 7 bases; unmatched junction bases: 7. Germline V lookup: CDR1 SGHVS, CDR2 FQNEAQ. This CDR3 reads CASSRTGTHEQYF. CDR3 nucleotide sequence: TGTGCCAGCAGCCGGACAGGGACCCATGAGCAGTACTTC.

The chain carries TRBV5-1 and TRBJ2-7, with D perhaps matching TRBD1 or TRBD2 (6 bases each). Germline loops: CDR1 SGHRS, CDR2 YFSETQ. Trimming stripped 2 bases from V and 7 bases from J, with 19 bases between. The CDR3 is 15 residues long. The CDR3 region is CASSFGGHTEDEQYF. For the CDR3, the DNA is TGCGCCAGCAGCTTTGGGGGGCACACGGAGGATGAGCAGTACTTC.

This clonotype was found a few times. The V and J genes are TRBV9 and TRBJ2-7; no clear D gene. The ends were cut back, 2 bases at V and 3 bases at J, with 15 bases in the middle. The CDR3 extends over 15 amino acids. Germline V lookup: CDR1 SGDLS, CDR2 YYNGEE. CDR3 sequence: CASSVSDINGYEQYF. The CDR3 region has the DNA TGTGCCAGCAGCGTTTCCGACATCAATGGCTACGAGCAGTACTTC.

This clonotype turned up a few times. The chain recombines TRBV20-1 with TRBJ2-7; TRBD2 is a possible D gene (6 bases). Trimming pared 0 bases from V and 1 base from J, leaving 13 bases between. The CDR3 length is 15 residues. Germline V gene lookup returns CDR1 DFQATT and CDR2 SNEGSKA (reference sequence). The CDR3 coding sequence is TGCAGTGCTAGAGATAGGGGAGGCTTGTCCTACGAGCAGTACTTC. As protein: CSARDRGGLSYEQYF.

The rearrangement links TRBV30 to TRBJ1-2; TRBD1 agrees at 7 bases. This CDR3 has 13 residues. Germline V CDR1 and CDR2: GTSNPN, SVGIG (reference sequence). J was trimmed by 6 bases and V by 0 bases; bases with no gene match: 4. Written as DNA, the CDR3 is TGTGCCTGGAGTGTACGACAGGGTAATGGCTACACCTTC. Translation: CAWSVRQGNGYTF.

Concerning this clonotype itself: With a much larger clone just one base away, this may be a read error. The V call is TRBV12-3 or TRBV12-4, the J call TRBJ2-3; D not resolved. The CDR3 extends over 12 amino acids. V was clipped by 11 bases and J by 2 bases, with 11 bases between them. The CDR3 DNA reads TGTGCCGGCGGATATTTCACAGATACGCAGTATTTT. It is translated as CAGGYFTDTQYF.

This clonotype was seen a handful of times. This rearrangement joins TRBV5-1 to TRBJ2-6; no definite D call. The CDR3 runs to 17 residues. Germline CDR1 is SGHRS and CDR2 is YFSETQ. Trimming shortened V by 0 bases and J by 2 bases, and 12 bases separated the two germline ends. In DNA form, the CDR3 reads TGCGCCAGCAGCTTGGATTTAAGGCGGCCTGGGGCCAACGTCCTGACTTTC. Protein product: CASSLDLRRPGANVLTF. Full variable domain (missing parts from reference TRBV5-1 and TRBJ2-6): KAGVTQTPRYLIKTRGQQVTLSCSPISGHRSVSWYQQTPGQGLQFLFEYFSETQRNKGNFPGRFSGRQFSNSRSEMNVSTLELGDSALYLCASSLDLRRPGANVLTFGAGSRLTVL.

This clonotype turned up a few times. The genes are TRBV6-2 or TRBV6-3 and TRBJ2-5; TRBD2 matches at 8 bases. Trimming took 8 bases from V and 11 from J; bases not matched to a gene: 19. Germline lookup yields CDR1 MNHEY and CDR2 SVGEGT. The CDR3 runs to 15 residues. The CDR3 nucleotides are TGTGCCAGCCTCCCGAGCCGCGGACTAGCCATGGAGCAGTACTTC. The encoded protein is CASLPSRGLAMEQYF.